The T cell receptor beta chain under discussion was sequenced for a study of blood T cell repertoires in COVID-19. Germline CDR1 is MDHEN and CDR2 is SYDVKM. V shed 5 bases, J shed 5 bases, and the junction held 8 bases outside the gene matches. The CDR3 is made up of 15 amino acids. Sequenced by immunoSEQ multiplex PCR; TCRdb stores in-frame clones only, minus some. The sample contains some 400,000 clones, 90% of which appear only once. The chain joins TRBV28 to TRBJ1-4, with 7 bases fitting TRBD1. The sequenced material came from peripheral blood. This receptor was taken from a man between 18 and 35 years old with active or convalescent COVID-19. This CDR3 is CASSRDRLKNEKLFF. DNA of the CDR3: TGTGCCAGCAGTCGGGACAGACTAAAAAATGAAAAACTGTTTTTT. Full variable domain (rest looked up from reference TRBV28 and TRBJ1-4): DVKVTQSSRYLVKRTGEKVFLECVQDMDHENMFWYRQDPGLGLRLIYFSYDVKMKEKGDIPEGYSVSREKKERFSLILESASTNQTSMYLCASSRDRLKNEKLFFGSGTQLSVL.